This is a list of T cell receptor beta chains from one sample in a study of blood T cell repertoires in COVID-19. Clones were sequenced by immunoSEQ multiplex PCR, and TCRdb holds only the in-frame ones, with some missing. The data contain some 180,000 clones, roughly 79% of them singletons. The sample taken for sequencing was peripheral blood. These receptors all come from a woman in her thirties or forties with COVID-19, enrolled during active disease. Both conserved end residues are part of each CDR3.

j_gene | v_gene | CDR3aa
TRBJ1-2 | TRBV2 | CASTKDRGGKGYTF
TRBJ1-4 | TRBV5-1 | CASSLGVPGEKLFF
TRBJ2-5 | TRBV28 | CASIENGVGGKQETQYF
TRBJ1-5 | TRBV6-1 | CASSEAVSGAGQPQHF
TRBJ2-6 | TRBV11-2 | CASSLVFQGSGANVLTF
TRBJ2-6 | TRBV7-3 | CASSLLGSGRDYSGANVLTF
TRBJ1-1 | TRBV3-1/TRBV3-2 | CASSPKPGQTTEAFF
TRBJ1-1 | TRBV28 | CASSLNHLPGQIAEAFF
TRBJ1-4 | TRBV19 | CASSTSGNEKLFF
TRBJ1-1 | TRBV7-2 | CASSLGSGLLNTEAFF
TRBJ1-4 | TRBV6-2/TRBV6-3 | CASSKDGAPNEKLFF
TRBJ1-3 | TRBV2 | CASRSGGISGNTIYF
TRBJ1-1 | TRBV7-9 | CASSPTGIMNTEAFF
TRBJ1-2 | TRBV27 | CASSLSVRDRNYGYTF
TRBJ1-6 | TRBV5-1 | CASSPGTVNSPLHF
TRBJ2-7 | TRBV28 | CASSFWTRSYEQYF
TRBJ1-4 | TRBV4-2 | CASTEPTAHNEKLFF
TRBJ2-1 | TRBV5-5 | CASSLGAREARYNEQFF
TRBJ1-2 | TRBV6-5 | CASVGGRITNYGYTF
TRBJ2-5 | TRBV28 | CASKDFQETQYF
TRBJ1-1 | TRBV6-1 | CASSDNMNTEAFF
TRBJ2-4 | TRBV3-1/TRBV3-2 | CASSQAGNIQYF
TRBJ2-1 | TRBV7-6 | CASSLSSGRTNEQFF
TRBJ1-2 | TRBV6-5 | CASSQTGINGYTF
TRBJ2-1 | TRBV5-1 | CASSLGLATLWNEQFF
TRBJ1-2 | TRBV6-6 | CASSYLGQTYGYTF
TRBJ1-2 | TRBV28 | CASSSDWNYGYTF
TRBJ2-1 | TRBV5-4 | CASSLSTSEYNEQFF
TRBJ1-1 | TRBV6-5 | CASSPRPAGTEAFF
TRBJ2-1 | TRBV5-5 | CASSSSLEQFF
TRBJ1-6 | TRBV9 | CASSAETGSVGSPLHF
TRBJ2-1 | TRBV7-9 | CAQTLEGRGYNEQFF
TRBJ2-7 | TRBV4-2 | CASSQVGDPFEQYF